This paragraph reports one T cell receptor (beta chain). The data were produced by immunoSEQ multiplex PCR, yet TCRdb's version contains in-frame clones alone and is incomplete. The sample has 380,000 or so clones, 89% seen once. The data are from a study of blood T cell repertoires in COVID-19. Study in general: Specimens from acute and convalescent COVID-19 originated in the United States, Italy and Spain.

The V gene lost 5 bases and the J gene lost 11 bases, with 27 bases spanning the gap. Germline V gene lookup returns CDR1 SGHAT and CDR2 FQNNGV. This CDR3 spans 16 amino acids. V is TRBV11-2 and J is TRBJ1-1, with D possibly matching TRBD1 (6 bases). The source is a man aged 35 to 55 with acute or convalescent COVID-19. The sample taken for sequencing was peripheral blood. The CDR3 coding sequence is TGTGCCAGCAGCCCCACCCGGGGGGGGCGGGTTTGGCGGGCTTTCTTT. It translates to CASSPTRGGRVWRAFF.